This entry describes one TCR beta chain. The record originates from a study of blood T cells in healthy people across ages. In the study overall: When template switching was applied, about one barcoded beta molecule was captured per two T cells.

Germline CDR1 reads ENHRY; CDR2 reads SYGVKD. Trimming removed 2 bases from V and 0 bases from J, with 10 bases in between. The CDR3 consists of 16 residues. Together with a sample-barcoded 5' primer, a J-beta primer mix was included in a second PCR lasting roughly 6 to 12 cycles. TCRdb ran MiXCR on the 5' RACE reads and lists one entry per CDR3 protein. The table includes over 600,000 distinct CDR3 sequences, 20% to 25% detected once. The chain is built from TRBV10-3 and TRBJ2-2; D is perhaps TRBD2 (6 bases). Sample: blood. The TCR sequence derives from a man between 70 and 80 years old in good health. CDR3 sequence (DNA): TGTGCCATCAGTGAGGTAGCGGATACGAACACCGGGGAGCTGTTTTTT. This gives the protein CAISEVADTNTGELFF.